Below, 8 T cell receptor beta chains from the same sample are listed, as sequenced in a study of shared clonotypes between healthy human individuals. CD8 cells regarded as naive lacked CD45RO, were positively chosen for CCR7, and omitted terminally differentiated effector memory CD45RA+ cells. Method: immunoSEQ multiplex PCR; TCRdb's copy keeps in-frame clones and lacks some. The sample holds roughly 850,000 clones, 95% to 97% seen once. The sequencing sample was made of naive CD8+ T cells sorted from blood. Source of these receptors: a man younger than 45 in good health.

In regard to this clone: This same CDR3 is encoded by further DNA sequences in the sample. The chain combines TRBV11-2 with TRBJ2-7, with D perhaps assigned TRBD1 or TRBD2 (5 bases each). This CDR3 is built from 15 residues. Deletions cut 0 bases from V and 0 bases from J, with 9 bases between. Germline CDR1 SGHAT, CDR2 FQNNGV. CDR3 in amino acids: CASSLEAGSSYEQYF. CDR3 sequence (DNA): TGTGCCAGCAGCTTAGAGGCAGGGAGCTCCTACGAGCAGTACTTC.

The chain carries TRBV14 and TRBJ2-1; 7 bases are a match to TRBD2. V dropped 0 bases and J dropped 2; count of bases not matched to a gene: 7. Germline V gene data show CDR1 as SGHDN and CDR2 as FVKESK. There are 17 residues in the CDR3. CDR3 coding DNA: TGTGCCAGCAGCCAAGATGTGGCCCGGGAGGCCTACAATGAGCAGTTCTTC. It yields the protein CASSQDVAREAYNEQFF.

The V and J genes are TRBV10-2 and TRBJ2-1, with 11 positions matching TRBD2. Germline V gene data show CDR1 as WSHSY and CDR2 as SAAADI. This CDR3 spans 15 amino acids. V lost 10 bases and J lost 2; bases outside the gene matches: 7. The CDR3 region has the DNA TGCGCCACCAAACCGACTAGCGGGGCCTACAATGAGCAGTTCTTC. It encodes CATKPTSGAYNEQFF.

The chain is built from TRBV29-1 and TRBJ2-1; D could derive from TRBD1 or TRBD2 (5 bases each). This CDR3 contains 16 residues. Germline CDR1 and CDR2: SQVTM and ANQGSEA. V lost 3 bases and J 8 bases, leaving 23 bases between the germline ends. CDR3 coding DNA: TGCAGCGTTGATGGGGGATGGGAGACCAGAGGTTATGAGCAGTTCTTC. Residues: CSVDGGWETRGYEQFF.

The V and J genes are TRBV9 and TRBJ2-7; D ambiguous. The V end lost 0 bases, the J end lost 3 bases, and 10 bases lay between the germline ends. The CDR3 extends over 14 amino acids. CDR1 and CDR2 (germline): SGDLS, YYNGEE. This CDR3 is CASSVGDTVYEQYF. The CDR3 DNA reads TGTGCCAGCAGCGTAGGAGATACAGTCTACGAGCAGTACTTC.

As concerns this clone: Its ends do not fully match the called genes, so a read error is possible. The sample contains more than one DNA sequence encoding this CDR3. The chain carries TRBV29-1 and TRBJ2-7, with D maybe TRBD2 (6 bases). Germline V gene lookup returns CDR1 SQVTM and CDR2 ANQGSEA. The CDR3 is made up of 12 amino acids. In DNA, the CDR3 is TGCAGCGTCGAAGCGGGTTCCTACGAGCAGTACTTC. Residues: CSVEAGSYEQYF.

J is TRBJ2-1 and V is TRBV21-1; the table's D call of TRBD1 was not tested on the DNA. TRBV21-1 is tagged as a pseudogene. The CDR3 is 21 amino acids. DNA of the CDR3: TGTGCCAGCAGCAAAGTGGCGGTATCGGGAAGACAGGGACCAAAGATGGATGAGCAGTTCTTC. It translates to CASSKVAVSGRQGPKMDEQFF.

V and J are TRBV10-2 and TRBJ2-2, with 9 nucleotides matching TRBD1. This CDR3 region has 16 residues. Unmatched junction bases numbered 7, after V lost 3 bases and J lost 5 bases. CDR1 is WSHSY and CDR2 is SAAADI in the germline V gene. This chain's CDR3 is CASSDPDRGGTGELFF. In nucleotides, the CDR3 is TGCGCCAGCAGTGACCCGGACAGGGGAGGGACCGGGGAGCTGTTTTTT.